Each of the 11 T cell receptor beta chains below was sequenced from the same sample in a study of T cell changes during pregnancy in multiple sclerosis. The method was immunoSEQ multiplex PCR; TCRdb's version includes in-frame clones alone and lacks a portion of them. The data contain tens of thousands of clones, under 95% of them singletons. The source material was peripheral blood, sampled after pregnancy. All receptors come from a female donor with multiple sclerosis, enrolled in a pregnancy study.

Here the CDR3 DNA reads TGTGCCAGCTCACGTTCATTCGGGACTAGCGGGGCAGACTACAATGAGCAGTTCTTC. Its translation: CASSRSFGTSGADYNEQFF. The rearrangement joins TRBV18 to TRBJ2-1; TRBD2 agrees at 13 bases. V shed 4 bases, J shed 3 bases, and the junction held 12 bases outside the gene matches. This CDR3 comprises 19 residues. CDR1 is KGHSH, CDR2 LQKENI, per germline.

V is TRBV18 and J is TRBJ1-1; tentatively, D is TRBD1 (5 bases). The V gene lost 3 bases and the J gene lost 1 base, with 9 bases spanning the gap. The CDR3 contains 14 residues. CDR1 and CDR2 (germline): KGHSH, LQKENI. The CDR3 bases are TGTGCCAGCTCACCGGGACTGGGGAACACTGAAGCTTTCTTT. Protein: CASSPGLGNTEAFF.

V is TRBV5-1 and J is TRBJ1-3; no clear D. The CDR3 covers 15 residues. The V and J ends lost 0 bases and 0 bases respectively, with 7 bases between them. Germline CDR1 reads SGHRS; CDR2 reads YFSETQ. As DNA, the CDR3 is TGCGCCAGCAGCTTGGCCAGTTCCTCTGGAAACACCATATATTTT. Translated, it gives CASSLASSSGNTIYF.

This clone was seen once. The chain uses TRBV30 and TRBJ2-7, with 7 bases aligning to TRBD2. This CDR3 comprises 14 residues. Looked up from germline, CDR1 is GTSNPN and CDR2 is SVGIG (reference sequence). Trimming at V came to 3 bases and at J to 2 bases, leaving 7 bases not matched to a gene. The CDR3: CAWRDRDYTYEQYF. CDR3 sequence (DNA): TGTGCCTGGAGAGACCGGGACTATACCTACGAGCAGTACTTC.

The chain has TRBV4-1 and TRBJ1-2; D may be TRBD1 (5 bases). The CDR3 sequence is 15 residues long. Germline V gene sequence: CDR1 MGHRA, CDR2 YSYEKL. Trimming took 1 base from V and 2 from J, leaving 11 bases between them. The CDR3 protein is CASSQGPGENYGYTF. The CDR3 bases are TGCGCCAGCAGCCAAGGACCGGGGGAGAACTATGGCTACACCTTC.

The genes are TRBV27 and TRBJ2-7; possibly TRBD2 for D (6 bases). The CDR3 runs 14 residues. Germline V gene data show CDR1 as MNHEY and CDR2 as SMNVEV (reference sequence). Trimming took off 3 bases at V and 1 base at J, with 10 bases between the two ends. CDR3 nucleotide sequence: TGTGCCAGCAGTTTTTTAGCGGAGTCCTACGAGCAGTACTTC. This translates into CASSFLAESYEQYF.

The chain couples TRBV5-1 to TRBJ1-2; the D gene is possibly TRBD1 (5 bases). Germline CDR1 and CDR2: SGHRS and YFSETQ. V was cut by 0 bases and J by 12 bases, with 15 bases left in between. The CDR3 loop spans 13 amino acids. CDR3 residues: CASSLELEGPHTF. In DNA, the CDR3 is TGCGCCAGCAGCTTGGAATTGGAGGGGCCTCACACCTTC. The complete variable domain, with remaining parts taken from reference TRBV5-1 and TRBJ1-2, reads KAGVTQTPRYLIKTRGQQVTLSCSPISGHRSVSWYQQTPGQGLQFLFEYFSETQRNKGNFPGRFSGRQFSNSRSEMNVSTLELGDSALYLCASSLELEGPHTFGSGTRLTVV.

The V gene is TRBV2, the J gene TRBJ2-3, with D maybe TRBD2 (5 bases). Germline V gene lookup returns CDR1 SNHLY and CDR2 FYNNEI. The CDR3 has 11 residues. Trimming shortened V by 11 bases and J by 5 bases, and 11 bases separated the two germline ends. CDR3 in DNA: TGTGCCGCCCAGCGGCTAGATACGCAGTATTTT. Translation gives CAAQRLDTQYF.

V is TRBV9 and J is TRBJ2-1, with TRBD2 as a possible D gene (5 bases). This CDR3 comprises 15 residues. Germline CDR1 is SGDLS and CDR2 is YYNGEE. The V gene lost 0 bases and the J gene lost 8 bases, with 15 bases spanning the gap. CDR3 DNA: TGTGCCAGCAGCGTAGTTGGCGGGTCGGGCTATGAGCAGTTCTTC. This sequence encodes CASSVVGGSGYEQFF.

This sequence joins TRBV11-2 and TRBJ2-1; TRBD2 aligns across 10 bases. In germline, CDR1 is SGHAT, CDR2 FQNNGV. This CDR3 is built from 13 residues. The J segment lost 9 bases and the V segment lost 5 bases, leaving 4 bases of the junction unmatched. This CDR3 reads CASSPSGSGEQFF. The CDR3 DNA is TGTGCCAGCAGCCCTAGCGGGAGTGGTGAGCAGTTCTTC.

The chain couples TRBV30 to TRBJ1-5; TRBD1 might be the D (5 bases). The germline V gene encodes CDR1 GTSNPN and CDR2 SVGIG (reference sequence). Between the trimmed V and J ends, which lost 1 base and 0 bases, there was a span of 10 bases. The CDR3 covers 15 residues. CDR3 in amino acids: CAWSGDSSSNQPQHF. In DNA, the CDR3 is TGTGCCTGGAGTGGGGACTCCTCTAGCAATCAGCCCCAGCATTTT.